This passage covers 30 T cell receptor beta chains from one sample sequenced in a study of blood T cell repertoires in COVID-19. The repertoire was sequenced with immunoSEQ multiplex PCR; TCRdb's copy has only in-frame clones and lacks some. The table shows about 330,000 clones, with roughly nine tenths occurring only once. The sample consisted of PBMCs or T cells enriched from blood (not recorded which). The receptors were gathered from a woman under 40 who had recovered from COVID-19.

This clone has just one count. J is TRBJ2-2 and V is TRBV4-1; D perhaps matches TRBD1 (6 bases). This CDR3 comprises 17 residues. Germline assignment: CDR1 MGHRA and CDR2 YSYEKL. Trimming stripped 5 bases from V and 1 base from J, with 17 bases between. The CDR3 loop is CASSTREQGRNTGELFF. The CDR3 DNA sequence: TGCGCCAGCAGCACCCGAGAACAGGGTCGGAACACCGGGGAGCTGTTTTTT.

This sequence joins TRBV7-9 and TRBJ1-4; the match to TRBD1 covers 9 bases. The length of the CDR3 is 15 residues. Per germline, CDR1 SEHNR and CDR2 FQNEAQ (reference sequence). The V gene end was trimmed by 5 bases and the J gene end by 7 bases; junction bases not matched to a gene: 8. The CDR3 DNA is TGTGCCAGCAGCCACTGGACAGGGGCTTTTGAAAAACTGTTTTTT. Residues: CASSHWTGAFEKLFF. Variable domain in full (rest from reference TRBV7-9 and TRBJ1-4): DTGVSQNPRHKITKRGQNVTFRCDPISEHNRLYWYRQTLGQGPEFLTYFQNEAQLEKSRLLSDRFSAERPKGSFSTLEIQRTEQGDSAMYLCASSHWTGAFEKLFFGSGTQLSVL.

The chain couples TRBV6-4 to TRBJ2-7, with 8 positions matching TRBD1. CDR1 and CDR2 (germline): MRHNA, SNTAGT. This CDR3 spans 13 amino acids. Trimming cost V 7 bases and J 2 bases; bases outside gene matches: 4. CDR3 nucleotides: TGTGCCAGCATGACAGGGGATGCCTACGAGCAGTACTTC. It encodes CASMTGDAYEQYF.

In this sample, this clone turned up many times. The chain uses TRBV19 and TRBJ2-5, with D uncertain. The V gene lost 1 base and the J gene lost 9 bases, with 18 bases spanning the gap. Germline V lookup: CDR1 LNHDA, CDR2 SQIVND (reference sequence). The CDR3 totals 15 residues. The CDR3 DNA sequence: TGTGCCAGTAGTATAGTGGATAGCCCCTCGGTTTCCCAGTACTTC. Amino acid sequence: CASSIVDSPSVSQYF.

J is TRBJ2-1 and V is TRBV29-1; D may be TRBD2 (6 bases). Germline V gene lookup returns CDR1 SQVTM and CDR2 ANQGSEA. The CDR3 is 15 residues long. Deletions cut 6 bases from V and 5 bases from J, with 20 bases between. CDR3 sequence: CSVESGGLGDNEQFF. The CDR3 DNA follows: TGCAGCGTAGAGTCCGGGGGACTGGGGGACAATGAGCAGTTCTTC.

The chain joins TRBV9 to TRBJ2-5; 7 bases agree with TRBD1. The CDR3 runs to 15 residues. Germline CDR1 is SGDLS and CDR2 is YYNGEE. Trimming removed 2 bases from V and 1 base from J; junction bases left unmatched: 5. The CDR3 coding sequence is TGTGCCAGCAGCGTGAACAGGGGAGTCCAAGAGACCCAGTACTTC. It translates to CASSVNRGVQETQYF.

The rearrangement links TRBV27 to TRBJ2-7; the D is unclear. Trimming took off 6 bases at V and 9 bases at J, with 21 bases between the two ends. From germline, CDR1 is MNHEY and CDR2 SMNVEV (reference sequence). The CDR3 covers 14 residues. The DNA of the CDR3 is TGTGCCAGCAGGGAGACGGGTACCTACGAGCGGCAGTACTTC. Its protein is CASRETGTYERQYF.

Comment on this clone: Other DNA sequences in the same sample also yield this CDR3. The chain employs TRBV5-1 and TRBJ1-5; D is possibly TRBD1 (5 bases). With 0 bases removed from V and 4 bases from J, the gap between germline ends came to 5 bases. Looked up from germline, CDR1 is SGHRS and CDR2 is YFSETQ. The CDR3 is 13 amino acids. This CDR3 is CASSLGQNQPQHF. Written as DNA, the CDR3 is TGCGCCAGCAGCTTGGGACAGAATCAGCCCCAGCATTTT.

V usage is TRBV3-1 (or the pseudogene TRBV3-2) and J usage is TRBJ2-7; 8 nucleotides align to TRBD1. The CDR3 runs 15 residues. Germline CDR1 reads LGHDT; CDR2 reads YNNKEL (reference sequence). V was pared by 3 bases and J by 2 bases, with 6 bases of the junction left unmatched. The CDR3, as DNA: TGTGCCAGCAGCCAGGGGACAGGCGACGCCTACGAGCAGTACTTC. Protein sequence: CASSQGTGDAYEQYF.

The chain recombines TRBV7-2 with TRBJ2-1, with 9 bases that match TRBD1. The CDR3 covers 15 residues. V shed 5 bases, J shed 5 bases, and the junction held 7 bases outside the gene matches. Looked up from germline, CDR1 is SGHTA and CDR2 is FQGNSA. As DNA, the CDR3 is TGTGCCAGCAGCACATACAGGGGGCCCGACAATGAGCAGTTCTTC. This encodes CASSTYRGPDNEQFF. Complete variable domain (other parts from reference TRBV7-2 and TRBJ2-1): GAGVSQSPSNKVTEKGKDVELRCDPISGHTALYWYRQSLGQGLEFLIYFQGNSAPDKSGLPSDRFSAERTGGSVSTLTIQRTQQEDSAVYLCASSTYRGPDNEQFFGPGTRLTVL.

The chain links TRBV28 to TRBJ1-5; 10 bases agree with TRBD1. The CDR3 loop spans 15 amino acids. Germline V CDR1 and CDR2: MDHEN, SYDVKM. Trimming removed 6 bases from V and 6 bases from J; junction bases left unmatched: 8. CDR3 region: CASSPSGTGVQPQHF. CDR3 DNA: TGTGCCAGCAGCCCAAGTGGGACAGGGGTTCAGCCCCAGCATTTT.

J is TRBJ2-3 and V is TRBV19; D is possibly TRBD1 (7 bases). V shed 5 bases and J shed 5 bases, with 14 bases lying between them. Germline CDR1 is LNHDA and CDR2 is SQIVND (reference sequence). The CDR3 is 14 amino acids. The CDR3 loop reads CASSPYRGGDTQYF. The CDR3 region has the DNA TGTGCCAGTAGTCCTTACAGGGGAGGAGATACGCAGTATTTT.

The chain employs TRBV29-1 and TRBJ1-2, with TRBD1 identical over 12 bases. The CDR3 is 16 amino acids. Germline V CDR1 and CDR2: SQVTM, ANQGSEA. The V and J ends lost 3 bases and 7 bases, in that order; junction bases with no gene match: 12. CDR3 sequence (DNA): TGCAGCGTTGAGGGGAACCCGGGACAGGGGGCGTCTGGCTACACCTTC. Its protein product is CSVEGNPGQGASGYTF.

The gene calls are TRBV4-1 and TRBJ1-2; D perhaps matches TRBD1 (6 bases). Trimming removed 1 base at V and 0 bases at J, with 6 bases between. Germline V gene data show CDR1 as MGHRA and CDR2 as YSYEKL. CDR3 length: 14 residues. DNA of the CDR3: TGCGCCAGCAGCCAAGGGACAGCTAACTATGGCTACACCTTC. Protein sequence: CASSQGTANYGYTF.

The chain carries TRBV5-1 and TRBJ2-5; 9 nucleotides match TRBD1. V dropped 3 bases and J dropped 5; count of bases not matched to a gene: 20. The germline gives CDR1 SGHRS, CDR2 YFSETQ. CDR3 length equals 19 residues. CDR3 sequence: CASSSIASVGQGGAETQYF. The CDR3 nucleotides read TGCGCCAGCAGCTCAATAGCGTCGGTGGGACAGGGAGGTGCGGAGACCCAGTACTTC.

The V gene is TRBV6-2 or TRBV6-3, the J gene TRBJ1-2, with 7 bases aligning to TRBD1. Germline V gene data show CDR1 as MNHEY and CDR2 as SVGEGT. Trimming took 2 bases from V and 14 from J; bases not matched to a gene: 11. This CDR3 has 13 residues. The CDR3 bases are TGTGCCAGCAGTTACGAGGGGGCCCTTAACCGTACCTTC. It specifies CASSYEGALNRTF.

V is TRBV7-9 and J is TRBJ1-2; 7 nucleotides match TRBD1. The CDR3 has 16 amino acids. Germline-derived CDR1 and CDR2 are SEHNR and FQNEAQ (reference sequence). J gave up 7 bases and V 7 bases, and 18 bases lay outside the gene matches. The CDR3 spells CASTLTGTGDRSGYTF. The CDR3 DNA reads TGTGCCAGCACCCTAACAGGTACAGGGGACCGAAGTGGCTACACCTTC.

The rearrangement joins TRBV14 to TRBJ1-1; D is unclear. The V and J ends lost 2 bases and 0 bases respectively, with 4 bases between them. The germline V gene encodes CDR1 SGHDN and CDR2 FVKESK. This CDR3 comprises 13 residues. CDR3 bases: TGTGCCAGCAGCCAACACATGAACACTGAAGCTTTCTTT. Translating gives CASSQHMNTEAFF.

V is TRBV10-3 and J is TRBJ2-5; 7 bases match TRBD2. The CDR3 is 15 residues long. From germline, CDR1 is ENHRY and CDR2 SYGVKD. V shed 3 bases and J 0 bases; nucleotides not matched to a gene: 4. This chain's CDR3 is CAISDLAGDQETQYF. DNA for the CDR3: TGTGCCATCAGTGACTTAGCGGGTGACCAAGAGACCCAGTACTTC.

J is TRBJ2-6 and V is TRBV7-2, with no clear D. Germline assignment: CDR1 SGHTA and CDR2 FQGNSA. The CDR3 loop spans 15 amino acids. Trimming shortened V by 1 base and J by 2 bases, and 6 bases separated the two germline ends. CDR3 bases: TGTGCCAGCAGCTTAGAGCTAGCTGGGGCCAACGTCCTGACTTTC. Its translation: CASSLELAGANVLTF.

The genes are TRBV5-1 and TRBJ2-7, with 9 nucleotides matching TRBD1. This CDR3 region has 16 residues. Germline V gives CDR1 SGHRS, CDR2 YFSETQ. V lost 0 bases to trimming and J lost 5 bases; unmatched junction nucleotides: 9. CDR3: CASSLADRGYDDEQYF. Written as DNA, the CDR3 is TGCGCCAGCAGCTTGGCCGACAGGGGGTATGACGACGAGCAGTACTTC.

This rearrangement joins TRBV2 to TRBJ2-5; 7 nucleotides match TRBD2. After removal of 6 bases from V and 3 bases from J, the junction contained 4 bases not matched to a gene. CDR1 is SNHLY, CDR2 FYNNEI, per germline. The CDR3 extends over 13 amino acids. In nucleotides, the CDR3 is TGTGCCAGCAGGGGGGGGTTCGAAGAGACCCAGTACTTC. Protein: CASRGGFEETQYF.

This clone came up once. The J gene is TRBJ2-3, the V gene TRBV12-3 or TRBV12-4; TRBD1 aligns across 8 bases. V gave up 6 bases and J gave up 9 bases; unmatched junction bases: 8. The CDR3 is made up of 13 amino acids. Here the CDR3 DNA reads TGTGCCAGCAGCTCTCTCGGACAGGGAACGCAGTATTTT. Translation: CASSSLGQGTQYF.

This rearrangement joins TRBV28 to TRBJ1-2; 7 bases map to TRBD1. CDR3 length: 16 residues. V was pared by 1 base and J by 5 bases, with 10 bases of the junction left unmatched. The germline gives CDR1 MDHEN, CDR2 SYDVKM. The CDR3 region is CASSLSPTYRGYGYTF. In DNA form, the CDR3 reads TGTGCCAGCAGTTTATCCCCTACGTACAGGGGATATGGCTACACCTTC.

This clone was detected once. The chain joins TRBV6-5 to TRBJ2-7, with 8 positions matching TRBD2. The CDR3 consists of 15 residues. CDR1 and CDR2 from the germline V gene are MNHEY and SVGAGI. The V gene end was trimmed by 8 bases and the J gene end by 7 bases; junction bases not matched to a gene: 16. CDR3 coding DNA: TGTGCCAGCCAACCGGGGACGGGAGGGTTTTCGGAGCAGTACTTC. Translated: CASQPGTGGFSEQYF.

The chain uses TRBV27 and TRBJ2-7, with TRBD1 matching over 8 bases. The V segment lost 5 bases and the J segment 6 bases; nucleotides outside the gene matches: 9. Germline V gene data show CDR1 as MNHEY and CDR2 as SMNVEV (reference sequence). The CDR3 covers 14 residues. This chain's CDR3 is CASSPTGGSSEQYF. DNA of the CDR3: TGTGCCAGCAGTCCAACAGGGGGATCGAGCGAGCAGTACTTC.

The chain joins TRBV9 to TRBJ1-5, with TRBD1 as a possible D gene (6 bases). The V end was cut by 0 bases, the J end by 4 bases, with 11 bases between. This CDR3 is 15 amino acids long. In germline, CDR1 is SGDLS, CDR2 YYNGEE. In DNA form, the CDR3 reads TGTGCCAGCAGCGTAGGGAGAGGGGGAAATCAGCCCCAGCATTTT. Its translation is CASSVGRGGNQPQHF.

The chain uses TRBV28 and TRBJ1-2, with TRBD1 matching 11 bases. This CDR3 contains 13 residues. The germline CDR1 and CDR2 sequences are MDHEN and SYDVKM. V was pared by 6 bases and J by 8 bases, with 5 bases of the junction left unmatched. The CDR3 sequence is CASRLGQGEGYTF. The CDR3 nucleotides read TGTGCCAGCAGACTGGGACAGGGGGAGGGCTACACCTTC.

This clone was recorded a few times. This sequence joins TRBV30 and TRBJ2-2, with 7 bases aligning to TRBD2. The CDR3 is made up of 14 amino acids. CDR1 GTSNPN and CDR2 SVGIG come from the germline V gene (reference sequence). The trim removed 4 bases at V and 2 bases at J, leaving 4 bases unmatched. CDR3 DNA: TGTGCCTGGACGCTAGCGGCTAACACCGGGGAGCTGTTTTTT. It codes for CAWTLAANTGELFF.

This clone was recorded only once. V gene TRBV10-3 combines with J gene TRBJ1-1, with D perhaps TRBD1 (6 bases). With 0 bases removed from V and 4 bases from J, the gap between germline ends came to 18 bases. This CDR3 has 17 residues. Germline V gene sequence: CDR1 ENHRY, CDR2 SYGVKD. The CDR3 loop reads CAISESTRGPRGTEAFF. DNA for the CDR3: TGTGCCATCAGTGAGTCGACTCGGGGCCCCAGGGGCACTGAAGCTTTCTTT.